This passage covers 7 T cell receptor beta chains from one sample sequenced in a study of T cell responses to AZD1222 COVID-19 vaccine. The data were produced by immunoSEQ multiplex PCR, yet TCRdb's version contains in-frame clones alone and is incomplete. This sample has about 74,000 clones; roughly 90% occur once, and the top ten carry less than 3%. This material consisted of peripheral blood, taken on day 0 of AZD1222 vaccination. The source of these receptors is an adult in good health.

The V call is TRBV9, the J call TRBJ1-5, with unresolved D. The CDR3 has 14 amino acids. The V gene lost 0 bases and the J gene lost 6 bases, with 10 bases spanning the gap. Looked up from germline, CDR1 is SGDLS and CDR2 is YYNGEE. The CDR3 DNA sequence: TGTGCCAGCAGCGTAGACTTCGCGGGTCAGCCCCAGCATTTT. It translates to CASSVDFAGQPQHF.

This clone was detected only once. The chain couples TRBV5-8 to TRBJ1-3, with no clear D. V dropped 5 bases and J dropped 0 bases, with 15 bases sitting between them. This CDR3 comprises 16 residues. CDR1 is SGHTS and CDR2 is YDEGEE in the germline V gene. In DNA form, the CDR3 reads TGTGCCAGCAGTTACACAACTGTGAGCTCTGGAAACACCATATATTTT. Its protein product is CASSYTTVSSGNTIYF.

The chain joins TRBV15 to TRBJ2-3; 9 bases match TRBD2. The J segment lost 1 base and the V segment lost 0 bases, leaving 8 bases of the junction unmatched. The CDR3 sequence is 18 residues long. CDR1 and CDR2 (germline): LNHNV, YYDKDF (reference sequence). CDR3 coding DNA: TGTGCCACCAGCAGAGATTTGGCGACTAGCGGTCGCACAGATACGCAGTATTTT. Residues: CATSRDLATSGRTDTQYF.

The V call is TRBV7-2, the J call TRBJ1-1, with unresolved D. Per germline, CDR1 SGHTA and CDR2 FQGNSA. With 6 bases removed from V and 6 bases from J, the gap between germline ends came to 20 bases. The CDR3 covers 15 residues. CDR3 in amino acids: CASSRIQATSAEAFF. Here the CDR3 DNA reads TGTGCCAGCAGTCGCATTCAGGCCACTAGCGCTGAAGCTTTCTTT.

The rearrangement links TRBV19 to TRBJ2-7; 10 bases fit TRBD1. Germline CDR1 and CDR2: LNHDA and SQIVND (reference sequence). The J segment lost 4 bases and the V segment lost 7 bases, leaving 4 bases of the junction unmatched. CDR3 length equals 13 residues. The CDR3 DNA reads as TGTGCCAGTAAAGACAGGGGGCAGTACGAGCAGTACTTC. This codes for CASKDRGQYEQYF.

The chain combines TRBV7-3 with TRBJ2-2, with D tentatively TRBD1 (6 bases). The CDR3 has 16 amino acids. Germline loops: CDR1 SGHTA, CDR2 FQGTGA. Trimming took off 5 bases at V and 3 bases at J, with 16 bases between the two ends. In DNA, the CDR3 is TGTGCCAGCAGCCCTGTCAGGGGAAAAGACACCGGGGAGCTGTTTTTT. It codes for CASSPVRGKDTGELFF.

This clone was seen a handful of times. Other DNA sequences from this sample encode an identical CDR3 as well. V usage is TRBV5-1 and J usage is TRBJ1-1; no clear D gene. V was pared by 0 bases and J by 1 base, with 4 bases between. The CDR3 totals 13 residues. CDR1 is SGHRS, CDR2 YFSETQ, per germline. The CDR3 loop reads CASSLGSNTEAFF. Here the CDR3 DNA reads TGCGCCAGCAGCTTGGGATCGAACACTGAAGCTTTCTTT.